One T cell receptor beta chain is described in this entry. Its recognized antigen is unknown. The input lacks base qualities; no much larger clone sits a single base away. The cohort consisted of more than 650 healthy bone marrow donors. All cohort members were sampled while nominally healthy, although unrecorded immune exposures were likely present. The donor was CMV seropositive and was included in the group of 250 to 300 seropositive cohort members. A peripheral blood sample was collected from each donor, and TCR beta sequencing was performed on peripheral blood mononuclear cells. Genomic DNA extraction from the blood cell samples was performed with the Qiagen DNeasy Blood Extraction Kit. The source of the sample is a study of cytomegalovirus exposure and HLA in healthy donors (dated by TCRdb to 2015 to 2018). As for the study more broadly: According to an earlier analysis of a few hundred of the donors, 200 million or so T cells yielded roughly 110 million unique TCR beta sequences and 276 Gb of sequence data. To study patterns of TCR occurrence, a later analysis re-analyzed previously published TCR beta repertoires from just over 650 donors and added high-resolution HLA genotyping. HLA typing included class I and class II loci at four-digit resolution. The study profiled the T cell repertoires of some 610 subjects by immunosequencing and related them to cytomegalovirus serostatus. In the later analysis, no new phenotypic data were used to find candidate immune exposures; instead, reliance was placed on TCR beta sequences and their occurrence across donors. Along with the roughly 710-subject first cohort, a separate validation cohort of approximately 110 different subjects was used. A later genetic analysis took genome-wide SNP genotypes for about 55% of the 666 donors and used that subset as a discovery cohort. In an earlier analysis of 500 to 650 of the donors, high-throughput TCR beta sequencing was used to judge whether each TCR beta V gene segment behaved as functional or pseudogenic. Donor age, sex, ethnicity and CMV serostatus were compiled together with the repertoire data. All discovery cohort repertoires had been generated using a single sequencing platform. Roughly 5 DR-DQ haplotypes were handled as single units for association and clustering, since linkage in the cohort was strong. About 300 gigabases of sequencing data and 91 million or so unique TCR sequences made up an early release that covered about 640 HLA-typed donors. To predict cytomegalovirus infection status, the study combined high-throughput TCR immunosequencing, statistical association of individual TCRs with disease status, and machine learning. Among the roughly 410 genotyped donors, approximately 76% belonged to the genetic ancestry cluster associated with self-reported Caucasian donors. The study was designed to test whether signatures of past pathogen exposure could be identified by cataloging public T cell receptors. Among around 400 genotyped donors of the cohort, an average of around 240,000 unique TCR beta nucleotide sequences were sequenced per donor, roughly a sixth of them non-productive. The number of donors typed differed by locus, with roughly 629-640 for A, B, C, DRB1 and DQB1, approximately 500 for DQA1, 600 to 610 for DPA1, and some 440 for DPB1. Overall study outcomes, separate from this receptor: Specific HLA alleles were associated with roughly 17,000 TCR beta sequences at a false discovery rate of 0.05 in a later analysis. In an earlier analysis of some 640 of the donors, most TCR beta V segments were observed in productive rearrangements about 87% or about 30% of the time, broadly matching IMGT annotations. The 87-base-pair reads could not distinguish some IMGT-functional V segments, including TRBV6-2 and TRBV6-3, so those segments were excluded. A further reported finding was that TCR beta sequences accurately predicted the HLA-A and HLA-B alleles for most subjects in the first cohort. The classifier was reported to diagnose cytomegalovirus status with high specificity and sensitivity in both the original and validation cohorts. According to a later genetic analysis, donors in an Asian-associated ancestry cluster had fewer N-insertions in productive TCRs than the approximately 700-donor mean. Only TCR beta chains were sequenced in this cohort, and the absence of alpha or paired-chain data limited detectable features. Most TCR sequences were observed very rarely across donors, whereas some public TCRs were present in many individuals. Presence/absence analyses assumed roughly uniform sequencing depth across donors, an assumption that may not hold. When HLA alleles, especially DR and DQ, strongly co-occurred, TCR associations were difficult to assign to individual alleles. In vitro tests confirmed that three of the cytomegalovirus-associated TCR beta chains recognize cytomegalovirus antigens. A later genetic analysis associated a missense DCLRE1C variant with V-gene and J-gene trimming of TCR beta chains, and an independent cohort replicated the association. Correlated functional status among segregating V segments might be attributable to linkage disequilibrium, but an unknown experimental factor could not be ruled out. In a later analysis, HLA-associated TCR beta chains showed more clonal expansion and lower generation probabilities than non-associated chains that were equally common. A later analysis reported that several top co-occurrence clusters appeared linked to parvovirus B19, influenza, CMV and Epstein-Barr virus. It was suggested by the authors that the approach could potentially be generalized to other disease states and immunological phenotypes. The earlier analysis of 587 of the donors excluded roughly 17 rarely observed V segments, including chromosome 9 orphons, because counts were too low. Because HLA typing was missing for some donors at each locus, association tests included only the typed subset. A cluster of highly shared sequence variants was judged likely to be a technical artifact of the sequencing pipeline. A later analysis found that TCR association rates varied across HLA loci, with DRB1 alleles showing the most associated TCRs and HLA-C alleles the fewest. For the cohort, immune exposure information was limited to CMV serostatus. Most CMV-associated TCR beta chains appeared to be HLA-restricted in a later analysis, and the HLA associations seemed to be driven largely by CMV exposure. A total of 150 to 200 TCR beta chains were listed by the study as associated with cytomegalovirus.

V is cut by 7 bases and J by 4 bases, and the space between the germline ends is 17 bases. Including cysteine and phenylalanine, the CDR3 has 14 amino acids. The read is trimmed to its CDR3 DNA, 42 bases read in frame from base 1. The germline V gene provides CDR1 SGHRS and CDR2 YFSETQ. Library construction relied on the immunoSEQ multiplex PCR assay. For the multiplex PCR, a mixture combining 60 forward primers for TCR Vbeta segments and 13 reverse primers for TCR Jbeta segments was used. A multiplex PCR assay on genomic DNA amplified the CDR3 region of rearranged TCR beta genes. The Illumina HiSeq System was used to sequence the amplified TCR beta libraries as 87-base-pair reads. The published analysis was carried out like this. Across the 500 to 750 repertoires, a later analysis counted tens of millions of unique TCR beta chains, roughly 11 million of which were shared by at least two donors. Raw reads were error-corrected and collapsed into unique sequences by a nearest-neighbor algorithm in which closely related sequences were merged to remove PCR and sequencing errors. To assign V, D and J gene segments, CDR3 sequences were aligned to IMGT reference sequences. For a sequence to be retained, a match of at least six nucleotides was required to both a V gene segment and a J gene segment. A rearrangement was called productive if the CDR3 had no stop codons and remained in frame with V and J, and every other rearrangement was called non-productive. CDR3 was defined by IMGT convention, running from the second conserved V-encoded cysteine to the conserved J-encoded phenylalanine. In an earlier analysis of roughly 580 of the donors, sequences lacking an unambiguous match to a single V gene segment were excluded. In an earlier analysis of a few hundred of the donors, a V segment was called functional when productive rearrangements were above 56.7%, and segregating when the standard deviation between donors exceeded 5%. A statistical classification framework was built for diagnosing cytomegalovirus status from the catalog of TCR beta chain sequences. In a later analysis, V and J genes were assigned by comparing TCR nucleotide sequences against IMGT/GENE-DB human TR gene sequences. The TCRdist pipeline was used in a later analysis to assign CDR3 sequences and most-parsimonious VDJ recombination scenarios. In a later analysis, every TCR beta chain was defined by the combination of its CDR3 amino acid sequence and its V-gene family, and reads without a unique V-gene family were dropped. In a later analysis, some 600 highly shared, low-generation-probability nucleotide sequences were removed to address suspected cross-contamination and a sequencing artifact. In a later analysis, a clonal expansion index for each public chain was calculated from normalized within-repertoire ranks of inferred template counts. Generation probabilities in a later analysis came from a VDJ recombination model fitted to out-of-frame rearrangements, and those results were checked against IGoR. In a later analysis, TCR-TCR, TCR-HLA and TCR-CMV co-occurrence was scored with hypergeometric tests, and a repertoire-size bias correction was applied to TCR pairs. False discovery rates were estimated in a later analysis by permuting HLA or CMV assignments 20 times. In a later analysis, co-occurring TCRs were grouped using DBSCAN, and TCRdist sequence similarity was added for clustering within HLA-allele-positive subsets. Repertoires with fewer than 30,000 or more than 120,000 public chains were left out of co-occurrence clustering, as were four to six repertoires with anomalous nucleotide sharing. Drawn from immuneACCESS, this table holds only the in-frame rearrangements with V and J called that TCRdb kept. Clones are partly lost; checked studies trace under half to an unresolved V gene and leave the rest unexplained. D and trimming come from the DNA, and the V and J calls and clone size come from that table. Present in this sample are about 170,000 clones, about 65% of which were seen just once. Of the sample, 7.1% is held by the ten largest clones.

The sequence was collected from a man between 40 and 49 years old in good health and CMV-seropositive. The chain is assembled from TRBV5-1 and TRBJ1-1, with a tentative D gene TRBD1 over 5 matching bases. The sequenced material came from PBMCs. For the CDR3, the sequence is CASQVGGLSTEAFF. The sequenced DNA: TGCGCCAGCCAAGTGGGGGGACTAAGCACTGAAGCTTTCTTT.